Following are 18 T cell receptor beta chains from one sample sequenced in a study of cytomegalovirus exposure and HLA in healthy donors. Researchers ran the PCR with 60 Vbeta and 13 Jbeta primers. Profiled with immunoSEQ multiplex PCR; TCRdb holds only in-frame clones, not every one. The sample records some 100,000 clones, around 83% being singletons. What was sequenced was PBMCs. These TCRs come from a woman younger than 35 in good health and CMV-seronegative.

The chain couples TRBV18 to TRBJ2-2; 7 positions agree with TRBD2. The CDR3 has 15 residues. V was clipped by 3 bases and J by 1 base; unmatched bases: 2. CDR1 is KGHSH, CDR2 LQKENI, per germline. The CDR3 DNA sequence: TGTGCCAGCTCACCCAAGCGGGAGAACACCGGGGAGCTGTTTTTT. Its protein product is CASSPKRENTGELFF.

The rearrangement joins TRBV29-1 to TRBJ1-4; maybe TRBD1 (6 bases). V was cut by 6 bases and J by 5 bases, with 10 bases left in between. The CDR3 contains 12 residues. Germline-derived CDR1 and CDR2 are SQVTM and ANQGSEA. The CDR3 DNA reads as TGCAGCGTACAGGGAAGGAATGAAAAACTGTTTTTT. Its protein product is CSVQGRNEKLFF.

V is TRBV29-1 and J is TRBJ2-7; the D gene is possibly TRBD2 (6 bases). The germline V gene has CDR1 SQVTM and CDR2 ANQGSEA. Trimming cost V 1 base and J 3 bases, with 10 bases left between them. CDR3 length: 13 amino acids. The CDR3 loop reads CSVEVVEGYEQYF. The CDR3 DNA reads TGCAGCGTTGAAGTGGTGGAGGGCTACGAGCAGTACTTC.

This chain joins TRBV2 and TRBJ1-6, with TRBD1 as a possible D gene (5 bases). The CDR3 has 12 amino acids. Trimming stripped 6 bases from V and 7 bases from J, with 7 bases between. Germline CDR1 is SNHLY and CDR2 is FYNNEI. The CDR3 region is CASRPGNSPLHF. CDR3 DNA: TGTGCCAGCAGACCAGGGAATTCACCCCTCCACTTT.

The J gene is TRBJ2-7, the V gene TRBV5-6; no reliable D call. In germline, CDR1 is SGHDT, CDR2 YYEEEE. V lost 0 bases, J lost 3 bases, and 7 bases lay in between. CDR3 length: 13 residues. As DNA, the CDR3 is TGTGCCAGCAGCTTGGGGCTTCTCTACGAGCAGTACTTC. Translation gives CASSLGLLYEQYF.

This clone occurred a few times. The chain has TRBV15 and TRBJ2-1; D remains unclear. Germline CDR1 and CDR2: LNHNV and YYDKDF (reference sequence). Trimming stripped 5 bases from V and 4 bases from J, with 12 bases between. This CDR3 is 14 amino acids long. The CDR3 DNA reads TGTGCCACCAGCGGCCGACTGGAGTACAATGAGCAGTTCTTC. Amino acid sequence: CATSGRLEYNEQFF.

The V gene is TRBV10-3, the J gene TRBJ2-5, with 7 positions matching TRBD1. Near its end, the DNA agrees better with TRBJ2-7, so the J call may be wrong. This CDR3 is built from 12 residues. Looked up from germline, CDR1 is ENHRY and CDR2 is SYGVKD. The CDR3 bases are TGTGCCATAGCCGGGACAGCCTACGAGCAGTACTTC. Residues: CAIAGTAYEQYF.

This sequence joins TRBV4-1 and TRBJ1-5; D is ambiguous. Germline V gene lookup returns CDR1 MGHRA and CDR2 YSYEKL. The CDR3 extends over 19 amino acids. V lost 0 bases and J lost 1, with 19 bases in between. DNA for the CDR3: TGCGCCAGCAGCCAAGAAAGGAGGGTGGGGAGGAGAAGCAATCAGCCCCAGCATTTT. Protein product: CASSQERRVGRRSNQPQHF.

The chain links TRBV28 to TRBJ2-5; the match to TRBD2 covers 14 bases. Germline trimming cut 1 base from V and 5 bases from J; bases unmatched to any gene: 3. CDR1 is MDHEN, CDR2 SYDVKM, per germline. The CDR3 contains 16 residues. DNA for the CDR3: TGTGCCAGCAGTTTATTGACTAGCGGGGGGGGCGAGACCCAGTACTTC. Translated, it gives CASSLLTSGGGETQYF.

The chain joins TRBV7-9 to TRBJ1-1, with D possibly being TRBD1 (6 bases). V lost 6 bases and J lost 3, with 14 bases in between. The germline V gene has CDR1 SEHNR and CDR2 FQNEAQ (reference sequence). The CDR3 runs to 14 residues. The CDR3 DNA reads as TGTGCCAGCAGATCCTCGGGGGGCCACACTGAAGCTTTCTTT. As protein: CASRSSGGHTEAFF.

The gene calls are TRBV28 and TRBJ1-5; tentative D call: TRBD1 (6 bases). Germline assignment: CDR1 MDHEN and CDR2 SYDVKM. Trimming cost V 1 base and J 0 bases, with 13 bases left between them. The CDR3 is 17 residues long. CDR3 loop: CASSLLGTGYSNQPQHF. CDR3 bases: TGTGCCAGCAGTTTATTAGGAACAGGGTATAGCAATCAGCCCCAGCATTTT.

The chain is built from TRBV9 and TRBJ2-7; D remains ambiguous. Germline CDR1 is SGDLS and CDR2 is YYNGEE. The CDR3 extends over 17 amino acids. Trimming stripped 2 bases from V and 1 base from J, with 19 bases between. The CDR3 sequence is CASSVNGRIYLSYEQYF. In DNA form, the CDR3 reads TGTGCCAGCAGCGTCAACGGCAGGATTTACTTATCCTACGAGCAGTACTTC.

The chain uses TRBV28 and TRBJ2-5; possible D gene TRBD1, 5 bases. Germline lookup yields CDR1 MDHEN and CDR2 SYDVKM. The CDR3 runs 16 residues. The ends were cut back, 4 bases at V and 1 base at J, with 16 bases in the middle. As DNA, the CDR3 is TGTGCCAGCAGTTCCCGAGGCCAGGGCCTCCAAGAGACCCAGTACTTC. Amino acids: CASSSRGQGLQETQYF.

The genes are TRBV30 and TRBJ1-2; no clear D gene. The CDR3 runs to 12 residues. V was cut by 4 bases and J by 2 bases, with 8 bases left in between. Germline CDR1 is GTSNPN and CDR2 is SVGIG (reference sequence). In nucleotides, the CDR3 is TGTGCCTGGACCGGGATGAACTATGGCTACACCTTC. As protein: CAWTGMNYGYTF.

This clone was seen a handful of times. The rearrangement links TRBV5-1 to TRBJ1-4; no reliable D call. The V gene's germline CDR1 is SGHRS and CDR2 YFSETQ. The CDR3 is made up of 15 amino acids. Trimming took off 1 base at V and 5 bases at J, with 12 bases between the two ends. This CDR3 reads CASSLRYGGNEKLFF. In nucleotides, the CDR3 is TGCGCCAGCAGCTTGCGTTACGGCGGGAATGAAAAACTGTTTTTT.

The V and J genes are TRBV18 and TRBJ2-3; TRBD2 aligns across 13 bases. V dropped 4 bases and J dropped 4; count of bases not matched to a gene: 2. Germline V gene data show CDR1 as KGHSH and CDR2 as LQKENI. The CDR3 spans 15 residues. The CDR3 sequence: CASSRLAGGPDTQYF. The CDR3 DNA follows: TGTGCCAGCTCACGACTAGCGGGAGGACCAGATACGCAGTATTTT.

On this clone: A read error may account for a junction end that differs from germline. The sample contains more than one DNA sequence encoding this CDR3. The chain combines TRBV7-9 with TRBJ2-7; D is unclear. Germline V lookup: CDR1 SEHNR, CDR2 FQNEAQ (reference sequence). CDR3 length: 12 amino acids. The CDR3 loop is CSSSLEFDEQYF. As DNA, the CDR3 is TGTTCCAGCAGCTTAGAATTCGACGAGCAGTACTTC.

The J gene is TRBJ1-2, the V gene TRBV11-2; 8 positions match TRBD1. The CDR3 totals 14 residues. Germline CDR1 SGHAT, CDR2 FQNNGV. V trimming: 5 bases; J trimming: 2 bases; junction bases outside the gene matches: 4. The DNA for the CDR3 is TGTGCCAGCAGCCCTAGGACAGGGAACTATGGCTACACCTTC. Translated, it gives CASSPRTGNYGYTF.